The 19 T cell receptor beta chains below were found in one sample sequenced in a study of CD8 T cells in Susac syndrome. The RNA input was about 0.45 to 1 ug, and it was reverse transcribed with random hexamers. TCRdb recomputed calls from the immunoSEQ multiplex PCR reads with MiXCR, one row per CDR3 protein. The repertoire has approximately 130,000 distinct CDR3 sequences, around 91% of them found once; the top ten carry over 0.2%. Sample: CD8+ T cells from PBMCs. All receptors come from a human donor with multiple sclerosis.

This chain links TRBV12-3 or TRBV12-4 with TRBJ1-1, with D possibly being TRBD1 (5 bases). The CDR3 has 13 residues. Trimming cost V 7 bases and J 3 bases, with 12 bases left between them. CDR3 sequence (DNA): TGTGCCAGCACCGGGACCGCGGACACTGAAGCTTTCTTT. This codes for CASTGTADTEAFF.

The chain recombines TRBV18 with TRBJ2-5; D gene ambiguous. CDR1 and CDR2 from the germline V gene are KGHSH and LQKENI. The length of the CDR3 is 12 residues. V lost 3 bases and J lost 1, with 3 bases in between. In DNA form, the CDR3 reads TGTGCCAGCTCACCTCCCCAAGAGACCCAGTACTTC. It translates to CASSPPQETQYF.

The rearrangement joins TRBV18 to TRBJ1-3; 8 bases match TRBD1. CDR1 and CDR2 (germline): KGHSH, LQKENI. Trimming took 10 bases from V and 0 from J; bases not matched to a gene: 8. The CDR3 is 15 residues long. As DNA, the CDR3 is TGTGCCACAACAGGGGGAACGTTCTCTGGAAACACCATATATTTT. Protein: CATTGGTFSGNTIYF.

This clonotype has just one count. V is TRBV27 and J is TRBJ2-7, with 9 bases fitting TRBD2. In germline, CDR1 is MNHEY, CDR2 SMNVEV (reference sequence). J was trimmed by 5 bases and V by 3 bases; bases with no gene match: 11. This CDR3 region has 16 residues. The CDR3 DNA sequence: TGTGCCAGCAGTTTGAAACTAGCGGGTGCCCGTGACGAGCAGTACTTC. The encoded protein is CASSLKLAGARDEQYF.

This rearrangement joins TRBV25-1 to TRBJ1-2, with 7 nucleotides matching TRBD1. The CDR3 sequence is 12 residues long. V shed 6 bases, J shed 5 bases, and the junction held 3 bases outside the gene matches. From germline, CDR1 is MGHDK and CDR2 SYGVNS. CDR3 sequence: CASSSQGYGYTF. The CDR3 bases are TGTGCCAGCAGCTCACAGGGGTATGGCTACACCTTC.

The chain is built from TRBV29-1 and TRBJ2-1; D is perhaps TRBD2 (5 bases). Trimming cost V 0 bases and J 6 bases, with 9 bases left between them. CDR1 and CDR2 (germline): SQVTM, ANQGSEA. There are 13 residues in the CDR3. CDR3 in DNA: TGCAGCGTTGAAGATCCCGGGGTCAATGAGCAGTTCTTC. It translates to CSVEDPGVNEQFF.

The CDR3 sequence is CSVRTVFSGNTIYF. CDR3 DNA: TGCAGCGTCCGGACAGTGTTCTCTGGAAACACCATATATTTT. This sequence joins TRBV29-1 and TRBJ1-3, with D tentatively TRBD1 (6 bases). The germline CDR1 and CDR2 sequences are SQVTM and ANQGSEA. This CDR3 contains 14 residues. Trimming removed 6 bases at V and 0 bases at J, with 12 bases between.

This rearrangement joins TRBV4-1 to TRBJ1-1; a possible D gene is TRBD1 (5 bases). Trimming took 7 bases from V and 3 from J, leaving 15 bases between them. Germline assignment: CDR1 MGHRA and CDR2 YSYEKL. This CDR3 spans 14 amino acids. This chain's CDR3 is CASNPGSLYTEAFF. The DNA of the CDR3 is TGCGCCAGCAATCCAGGGTCTTTGTACACTGAAGCTTTCTTT.

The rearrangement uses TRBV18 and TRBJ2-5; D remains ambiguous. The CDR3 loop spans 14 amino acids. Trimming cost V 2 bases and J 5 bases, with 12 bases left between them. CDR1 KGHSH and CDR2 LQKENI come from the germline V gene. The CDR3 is CASSPTGAEETQYF. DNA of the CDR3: TGTGCCAGCTCACCAACTGGAGCTGAGGAGACCCAGTACTTC.

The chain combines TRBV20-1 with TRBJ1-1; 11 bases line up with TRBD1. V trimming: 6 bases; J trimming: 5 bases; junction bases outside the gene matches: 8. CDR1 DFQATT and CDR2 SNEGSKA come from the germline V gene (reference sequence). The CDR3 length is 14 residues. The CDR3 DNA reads TGCAGTGCACCCTCCGGGACAGGGGGAACTGAAGCTTTCTTT. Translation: CSAPSGTGGTEAFF.

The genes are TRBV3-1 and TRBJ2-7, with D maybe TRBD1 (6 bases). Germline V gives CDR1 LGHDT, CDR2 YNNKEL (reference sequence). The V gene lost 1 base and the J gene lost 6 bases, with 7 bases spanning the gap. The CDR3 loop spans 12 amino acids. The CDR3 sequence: CASSQVTGEQYF. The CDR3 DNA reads TGTGCCAGCAGCCAAGTGACAGGCGAGCAGTACTTC.

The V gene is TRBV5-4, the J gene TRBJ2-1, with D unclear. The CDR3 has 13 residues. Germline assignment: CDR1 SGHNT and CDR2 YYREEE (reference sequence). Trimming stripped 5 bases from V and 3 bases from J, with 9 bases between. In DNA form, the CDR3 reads TGTGCCAGCAGTCTCCAGTTCTACAATGAGCAGTTCTTC. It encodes CASSLQFYNEQFF.

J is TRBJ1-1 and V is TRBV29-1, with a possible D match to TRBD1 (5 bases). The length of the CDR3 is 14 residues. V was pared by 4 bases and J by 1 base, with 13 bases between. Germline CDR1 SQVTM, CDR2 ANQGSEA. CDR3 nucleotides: TGCAGCGTTGGGGGCCACGGGTCGAACACTGAAGCTTTCTTT. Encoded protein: CSVGGHGSNTEAFF.

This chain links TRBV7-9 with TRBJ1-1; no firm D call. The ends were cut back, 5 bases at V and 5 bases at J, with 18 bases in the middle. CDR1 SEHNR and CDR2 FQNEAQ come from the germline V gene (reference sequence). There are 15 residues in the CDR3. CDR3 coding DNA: TGTGCCAGCAGCCGCGCCGAGGGTTTGAGAACTGAAGCTTTCTTT. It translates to CASSRAEGLRTEAFF.

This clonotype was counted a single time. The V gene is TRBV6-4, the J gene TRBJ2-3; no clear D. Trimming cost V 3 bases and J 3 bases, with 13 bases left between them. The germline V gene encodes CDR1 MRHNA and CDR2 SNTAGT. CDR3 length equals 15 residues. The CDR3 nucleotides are TGTGCCAGCAGTGAGCGCGGCGGAGAGACAGATACGCAGTATTTT. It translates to CASSERGGETDTQYF.

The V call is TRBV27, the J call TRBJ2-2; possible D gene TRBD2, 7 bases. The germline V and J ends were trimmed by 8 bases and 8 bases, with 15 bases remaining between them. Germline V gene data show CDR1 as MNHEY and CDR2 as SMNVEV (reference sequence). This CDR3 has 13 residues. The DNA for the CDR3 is TGTGCCAGCCGGTCGGGGGGCCCGGGGGAGCTGTTTTTT. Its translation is CASRSGGPGELFF.

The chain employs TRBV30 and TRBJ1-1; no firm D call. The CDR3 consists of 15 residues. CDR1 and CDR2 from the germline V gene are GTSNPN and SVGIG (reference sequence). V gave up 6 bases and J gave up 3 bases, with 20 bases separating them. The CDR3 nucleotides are TGTGCCTGTCGACCGGCCGTAGCGACGGACACTGAAGCTTTCTTT. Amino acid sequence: CACRPAVATDTEAFF.

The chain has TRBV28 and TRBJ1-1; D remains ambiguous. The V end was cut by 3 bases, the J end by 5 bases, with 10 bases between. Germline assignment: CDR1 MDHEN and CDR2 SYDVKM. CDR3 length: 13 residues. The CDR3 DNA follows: TGTGCCAGCAGTTTGGGTGGGAGAACTGAAGCTTTCTTT. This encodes CASSLGGRTEAFF.

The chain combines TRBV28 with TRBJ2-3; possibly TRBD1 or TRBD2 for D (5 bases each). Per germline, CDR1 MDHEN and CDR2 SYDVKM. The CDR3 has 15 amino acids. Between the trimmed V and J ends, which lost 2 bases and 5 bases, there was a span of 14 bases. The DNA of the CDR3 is TGTGCCAGCAGTTTACAGGGAGAGTTGGTAGATACGCAGTATTTT. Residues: CASSLQGELVDTQYF.